The clone carrying this T cell receptor (beta chain) was counted only a few times. What it binds is unknown. This specimen comes from a study of cytotoxic CD8 clonotypes in ibrutinib-treated CLL. Study-wide results and limits: Sample timing was unmatched between remission and later-progressing patients; lymph nodes unstudied.

The repertoire was sequenced with immunoSEQ multiplex PCR; TCRdb's copy has only in-frame clones and lacks some. The sample yields fewer than 400,000 clones, approximately 67% seen once. CDR3 length equals 15 residues. The trim removed 6 bases at V and 0 bases at J, leaving 6 bases unmatched. Germline CDR1 LGHNA, CDR2 YNFKEQ. This specimen was PBMCs, taken after 36 months of ibrutinib treatment. The rearrangement links TRBV4-2 to TRBJ2-7, with 9 bases lining up with TRBD1. The origin of this receptor is a human donor with chronic lymphocytic leukemia. The CDR3 DNA sequence: TGTGCCAGCAGAGTCGGACAGGGGTCCTCCTACGAGCAGTACTTC. Translation gives CASRVGQGSSYEQYF.